The T cell receptor (beta chain) described here comes from a study of OX40 agonist ivuxolimab in advanced cancers. V was trimmed by 10 bases and J by 3 bases, leaving 22 bases between them. The CDR3 extends over 16 amino acids. Germline V lookup: CDR1 MDHEN, CDR2 SYDVKM. Some clones are missing from TCRdb's copy, which holds only in-frame ones; the method was immunoSEQ multiplex PCR. The data contain 71,000 or so clones, over 90% of them singletons. V gene TRBV28 combines with J gene TRBJ1-5, with a tentative D call TRBD1 (5 bases). Sequenced material: CD4+ or CD8+ T cells sorted from blood, taken in a trial of the OX40 agonist ivuxolimab. This clonotype originated in an adult with an advanced solid tumor such as melanoma, head and neck, liver or kidney cancer. CDR3 amino acids: CANSHGGLGNNQPQHF. The CDR3 DNA reads TGTGCCAACTCCCACGGGGGGTTAGGGAACAATCAGCCCCAGCATTTT.